This TCR beta chain emerged from a study of response to subunit inactivated influenza vaccine. Study results and limitations: Seasonal influenza vaccination, on each occasion, was suggested by the authors to recruit few new T cells.

This clonotype was counted between two and nine times. Its target is unknown. CDR3 length: 13 residues. Germline loops: CDR1 SGHDN, CDR2 FVKESK. V was pared by 0 bases and J by 0 bases, with 2 bases between. TCRdb processed the RT-PCR reads anew with MiXCR; each CDR3 protein has one entry. The sample has 450,000 to 600,000 distinct CDR3 sequences, 16% seen once. Source: CD4+ T cells sorted from PBMCs, taken approximately 25 months after vaccination. The chain joins TRBV14 to TRBJ1-1; D is undetermined. The source is a man aged 45 to 75 who received an inactivated influenza vaccine. The CDR3 region is CASSQELNTEAFF. In DNA, the CDR3 is TGTGCCAGCAGCCAAGAGTTGAACACTGAAGCTTTCTTT.